Listed below are T cell receptor beta chains from one sample, sequenced in a study of blood T cell repertoires in COVID-19. The method was immunoSEQ multiplex PCR; TCRdb's version includes in-frame clones alone and lacks a portion of them. The sample carries more than 200,000 clones, about 90% recorded once. Sequenced input: peripheral blood. Receptors were obtained from an elderly man with acute or convalescent COVID-19. Each CDR3 is given with its conserved first and last residue. The D gene is left open where the match is weak.

>TRBV12-5|TRBD2|TRBJ2-1|15
CASAGLAGGRGEQFF
>TRBV11-2|TRBD1|TRBJ2-1|15
CASSYTQGAYNEQFF
>TRBV9|TRBD2|TRBJ2-5|17
CASSVVGTRGRQETQYF
>TRBV4-2|TRBD1|TRBJ1-2|17
CASSQVTTGGDPDGYTF
>TRBV28|TRBD1|TRBJ1-5|16
CASSLTEGANNQPQHF
>TRBV18|NA|TRBJ2-7|12
CASSPGGGEQYF
>TRBV11-2|TRBD1|TRBJ1-1|19
CASSLDSQGVRHGNTEAFF
>TRBV27|NA|TRBJ1-1|16
CASGRPAGGGNTEAFF
>TRBV7-2|TRBD1|TRBJ1-1|16
CASSLQGARKNTEAFF
>TRBV7-9|NA|TRBJ1-1|15
CASSLDLSGDTEAFF
>TRBV19|NA|TRBJ1-2|14
CASSKNGQAPNYTF
>TRBV6-5|TRBD1|TRBJ1-3|13
CASRWTGGNTIYF
>TRBV27|NA|TRBJ2-7|12
CASRGQNYEQYF
>TRBV7-9|TRBD1|TRBJ1-3|17
CASSLERRQGSGNTIYF
>TRBV11-3|NA|TRBJ2-3|16
CASSLDGGTSTDTQYF
>TRBV19|TRBD1|TRBJ1-1|14
CAARTGPLNTEAFF
>TRBV6-4|NA|TRBJ1-1|13
CASRAGENTEAFF
>TRBV6-5|TRBD1|TRBJ2-3|14
CASSYKGAERTQYF
>TRBV7-2|TRBD1|TRBJ2-1|15
CASSLRGTGLSEQFF
>TRBV7-9|NA|TRBJ1-4|15
CASSLAGIVGEKLFF
>TRBV5-1|NA|TRBJ2-7|13
CASSLVPTMEQYF
>TRBV6-4|TRBD1|TRBJ1-6|14
CASSSRETGGPLHF
>TRBV20-1|NA|TRBJ2-5|11
CSAWSFETQYF
>TRBV5-1|TRBD2|TRBJ2-7|14
CASSPGGISYEQYF
>TRBV9|TRBD1|TRBJ2-7|15
CASSVAGTVSGEQYF
>TRBV6-5|TRBD2|TRBJ2-1|15
CASRREGFSYNEQFF
>TRBV5-6|NA|TRBJ1-1|16
CASSPRGIWVNTEAFF
>TRBV6-2/TRBV6-3|NA|TRBJ1-4|16
CASSPDFASRGEKLFF
>TRBV3-1/TRBV3-2|NA|TRBJ2-6|18
CASSQRQPNPSGANVLTF
>TRBV29-1|NA|TRBJ2-5|13
CSVLGQYQETQYF